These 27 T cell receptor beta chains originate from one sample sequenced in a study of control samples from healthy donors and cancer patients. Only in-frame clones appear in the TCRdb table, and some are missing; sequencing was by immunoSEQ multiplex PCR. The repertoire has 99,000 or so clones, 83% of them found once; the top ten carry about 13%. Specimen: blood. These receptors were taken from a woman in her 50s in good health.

CDR3 nucleotide sequence: TGTGCCAGCAGGGCCGGGACAGCAAATTCACCCCTCCACTTT. As protein: CASRAGTANSPLHF. The chain couples TRBV2 to TRBJ1-6, with 7 bases identical to TRBD1. From germline, CDR1 is SNHLY and CDR2 FYNNEI. The CDR3 spans 14 residues. Germline trimming cut 6 bases from V and 7 bases from J; bases unmatched to any gene: 6.

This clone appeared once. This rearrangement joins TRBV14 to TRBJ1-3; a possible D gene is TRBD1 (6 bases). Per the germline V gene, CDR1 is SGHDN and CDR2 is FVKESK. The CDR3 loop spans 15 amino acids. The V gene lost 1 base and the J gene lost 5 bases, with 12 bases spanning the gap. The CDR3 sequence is CASSQVAGARNTIYF. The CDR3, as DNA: TGTGCCAGCAGCCAAGTTGCGGGGGCGAGAAACACCATATATTTT.

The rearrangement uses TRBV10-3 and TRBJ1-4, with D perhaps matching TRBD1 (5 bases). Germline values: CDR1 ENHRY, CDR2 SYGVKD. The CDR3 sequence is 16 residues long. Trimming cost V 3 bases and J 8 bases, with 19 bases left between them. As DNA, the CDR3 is TGTGCCATCAGTGACCTTCAAGGGGCACTAGGGGAAAAACTGTTTTTT. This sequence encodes CAISDLQGALGEKLFF.

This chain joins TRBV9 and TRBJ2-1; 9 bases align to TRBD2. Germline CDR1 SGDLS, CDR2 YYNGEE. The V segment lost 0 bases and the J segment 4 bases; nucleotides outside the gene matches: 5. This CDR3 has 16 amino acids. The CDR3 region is CASSVGPSGEYNEQFF. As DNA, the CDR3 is TGTGCCAGCAGCGTAGGCCCTAGCGGGGAATACAATGAGCAGTTCTTC.

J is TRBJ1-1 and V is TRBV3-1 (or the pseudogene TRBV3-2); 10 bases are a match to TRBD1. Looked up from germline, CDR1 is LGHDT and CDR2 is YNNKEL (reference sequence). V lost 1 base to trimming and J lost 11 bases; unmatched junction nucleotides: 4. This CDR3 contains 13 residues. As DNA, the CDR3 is TGTGCCAGCAGCCAAGGGACAGGGGGGACTGCTTTCTTT. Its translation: CASSQGTGGTAFF.

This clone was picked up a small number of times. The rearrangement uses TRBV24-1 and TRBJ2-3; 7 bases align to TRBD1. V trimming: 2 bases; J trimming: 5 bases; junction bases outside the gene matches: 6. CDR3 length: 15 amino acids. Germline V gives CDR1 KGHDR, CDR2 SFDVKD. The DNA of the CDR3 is TGTGCCACCAGTGATTCCCGCCAGGGGGTAGATACGCAGTATTTT. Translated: CATSDSRQGVDTQYF.

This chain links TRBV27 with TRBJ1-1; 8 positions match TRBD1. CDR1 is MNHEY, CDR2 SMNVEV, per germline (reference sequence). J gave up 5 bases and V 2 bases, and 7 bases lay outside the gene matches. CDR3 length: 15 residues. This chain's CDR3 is CASSLGQGFRTEAFF. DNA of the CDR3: TGTGCCAGCAGTTTAGGACAGGGTTTTCGGACTGAAGCTTTCTTT.

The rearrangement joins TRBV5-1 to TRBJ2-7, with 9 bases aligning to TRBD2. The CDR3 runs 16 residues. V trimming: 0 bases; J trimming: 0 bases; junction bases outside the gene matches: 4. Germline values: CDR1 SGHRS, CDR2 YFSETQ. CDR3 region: CASSLAASGTSYEQYF. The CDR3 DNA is TGCGCCAGCAGCTTGGCGGCTAGCGGGACCTCCTACGAGCAGTACTTC.

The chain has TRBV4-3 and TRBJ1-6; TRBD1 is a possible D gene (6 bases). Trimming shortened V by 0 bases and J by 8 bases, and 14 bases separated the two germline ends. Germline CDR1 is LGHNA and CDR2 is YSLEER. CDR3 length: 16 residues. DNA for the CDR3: TGCGCCAGCAGCCAAGATCAAGGCAGGGGTGATTCACCCCTCCACTTT. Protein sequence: CASSQDQGRGDSPLHF.

This CDR3 is CASSPGMNTGELFF. The CDR3 DNA follows: TGTGCCAGTTCCCCAGGAATGAACACCGGGGAGCTGTTTTTT. The chain couples TRBV19 to TRBJ2-2, with D unclear. The CDR3 runs to 14 residues. Germline lookup yields CDR1 LNHDA and CDR2 SQIVND (reference sequence). V lost 8 bases and J 1 base, leaving 11 bases between the germline ends.

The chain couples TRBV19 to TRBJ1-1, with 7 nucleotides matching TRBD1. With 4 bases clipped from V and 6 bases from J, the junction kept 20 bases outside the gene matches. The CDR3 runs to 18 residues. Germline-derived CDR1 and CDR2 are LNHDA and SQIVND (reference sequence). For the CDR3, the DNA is TGTGCCAGTAGTACGTACCCCTTCCCGGGACAGAAGTTTCCTGAAGCTTTCTTT. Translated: CASSTYPFPGQKFPEAFF.

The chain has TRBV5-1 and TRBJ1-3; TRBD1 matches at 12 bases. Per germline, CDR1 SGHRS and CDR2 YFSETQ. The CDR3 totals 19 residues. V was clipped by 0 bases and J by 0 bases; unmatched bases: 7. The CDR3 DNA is TGCGCCAGCAGCTTGGAGGGGACAGGGGGCCCTCTCTCTGGAAACACCATATATTTT. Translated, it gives CASSLEGTGGPLSGNTIYF.

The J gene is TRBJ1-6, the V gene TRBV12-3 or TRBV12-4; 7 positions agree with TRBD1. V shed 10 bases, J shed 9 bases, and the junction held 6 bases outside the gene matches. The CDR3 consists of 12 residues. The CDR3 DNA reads TGTGCCACTACAGGGGACAGTTCACCCCTCCACTTT. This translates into CATTGDSSPLHF.

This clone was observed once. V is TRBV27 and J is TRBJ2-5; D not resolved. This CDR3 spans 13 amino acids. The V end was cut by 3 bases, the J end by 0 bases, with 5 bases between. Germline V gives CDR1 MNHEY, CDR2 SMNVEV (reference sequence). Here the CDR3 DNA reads TGTGCCAGCAGTTTGACGTACCAAGAGACCCAGTACTTC. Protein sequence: CASSLTYQETQYF.

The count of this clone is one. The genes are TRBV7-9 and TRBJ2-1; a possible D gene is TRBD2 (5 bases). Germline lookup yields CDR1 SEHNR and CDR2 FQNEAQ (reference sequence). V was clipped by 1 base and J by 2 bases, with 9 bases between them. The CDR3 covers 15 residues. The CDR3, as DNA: TGTGCCAGCAGCTTAGTAACCGGGGCCTACAATGAGCAGTTCTTC. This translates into CASSLVTGAYNEQFF.

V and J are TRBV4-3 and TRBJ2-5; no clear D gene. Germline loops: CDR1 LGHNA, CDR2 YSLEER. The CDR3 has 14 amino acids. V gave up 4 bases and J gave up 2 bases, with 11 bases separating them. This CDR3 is CASSRTTVQETQYF. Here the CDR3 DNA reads TGCGCCAGCAGCCGAACGACGGTTCAAGAGACCCAGTACTTC.

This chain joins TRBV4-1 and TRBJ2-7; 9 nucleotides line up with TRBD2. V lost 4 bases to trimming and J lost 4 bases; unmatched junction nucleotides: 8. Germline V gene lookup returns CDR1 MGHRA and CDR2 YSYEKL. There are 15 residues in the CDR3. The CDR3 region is CASSPALAGIYEQYF. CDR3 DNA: TGCGCCAGCAGCCCGGCCCTAGCGGGAATATACGAGCAGTACTTC.

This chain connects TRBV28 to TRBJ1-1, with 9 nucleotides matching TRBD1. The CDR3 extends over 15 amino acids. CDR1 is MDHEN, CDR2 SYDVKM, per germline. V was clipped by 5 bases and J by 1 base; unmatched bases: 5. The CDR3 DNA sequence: TGTGCCAGCAGTGTAGGGGACAGGGAGAACACTGAAGCTTTCTTT. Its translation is CASSVGDRENTEAFF.

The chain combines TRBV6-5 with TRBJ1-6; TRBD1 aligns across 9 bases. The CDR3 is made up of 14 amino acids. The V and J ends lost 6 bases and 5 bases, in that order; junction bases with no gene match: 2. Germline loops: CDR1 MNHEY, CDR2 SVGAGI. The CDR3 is CASRYRGHNSPLHF. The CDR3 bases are TGTGCCAGCAGGTACAGGGGGCATAATTCACCCCTCCACTTT.

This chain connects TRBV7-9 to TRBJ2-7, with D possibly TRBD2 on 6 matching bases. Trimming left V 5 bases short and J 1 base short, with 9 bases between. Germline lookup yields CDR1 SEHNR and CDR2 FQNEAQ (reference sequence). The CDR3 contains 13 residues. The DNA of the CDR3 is TGTGCCAGCAGCCCGGACTATTCCTACGAGCAGTACTTC. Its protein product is CASSPDYSYEQYF.

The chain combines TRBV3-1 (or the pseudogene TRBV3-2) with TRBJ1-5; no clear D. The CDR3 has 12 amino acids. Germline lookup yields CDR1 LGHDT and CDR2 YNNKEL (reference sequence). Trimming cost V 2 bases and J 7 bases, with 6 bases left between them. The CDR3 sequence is CASSQFNQPQHF. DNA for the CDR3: TGTGCCAGCAGCCAATTTAACCAGCCCCAGCATTTT.

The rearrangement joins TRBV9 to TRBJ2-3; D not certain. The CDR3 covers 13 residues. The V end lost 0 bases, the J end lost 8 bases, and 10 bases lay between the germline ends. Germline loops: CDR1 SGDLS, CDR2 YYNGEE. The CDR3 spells CASSVDGVGTQYF. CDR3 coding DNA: TGTGCCAGCAGCGTAGACGGAGTTGGTACGCAGTATTTT.

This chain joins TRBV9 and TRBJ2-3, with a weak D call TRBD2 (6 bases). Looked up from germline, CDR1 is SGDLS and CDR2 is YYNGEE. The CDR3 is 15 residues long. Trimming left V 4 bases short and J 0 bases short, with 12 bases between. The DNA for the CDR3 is TGTGCCAGCAGCCCTGTAGCGGTTAGCACAGATACGCAGTATTTT. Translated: CASSPVAVSTDTQYF.

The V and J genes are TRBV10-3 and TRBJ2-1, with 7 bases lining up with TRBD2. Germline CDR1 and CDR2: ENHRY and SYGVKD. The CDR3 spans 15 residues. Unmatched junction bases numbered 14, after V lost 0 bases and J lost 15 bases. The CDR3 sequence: CAISESHLAANEGFF. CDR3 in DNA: TGTGCCATCAGTGAGTCGCATCTAGCGGCCAATGAGGGGTTCTTC.

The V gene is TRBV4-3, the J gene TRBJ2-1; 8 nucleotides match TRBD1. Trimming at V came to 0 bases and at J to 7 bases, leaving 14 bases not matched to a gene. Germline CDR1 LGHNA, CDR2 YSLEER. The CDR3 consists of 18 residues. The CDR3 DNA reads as TGCGCCAGCAGCCAAGAGTCGGGCGGCAGGGGGCTAAGGAATGAGCAGTTCTTC. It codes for CASSQESGGRGLRNEQFF.

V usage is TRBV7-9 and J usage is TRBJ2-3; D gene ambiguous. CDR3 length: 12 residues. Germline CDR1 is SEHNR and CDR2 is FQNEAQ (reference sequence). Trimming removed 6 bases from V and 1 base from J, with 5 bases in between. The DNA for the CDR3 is TGTGCCAGCAGGACCCGCACAGATACGCAGTATTTT. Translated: CASRTRTDTQYF.

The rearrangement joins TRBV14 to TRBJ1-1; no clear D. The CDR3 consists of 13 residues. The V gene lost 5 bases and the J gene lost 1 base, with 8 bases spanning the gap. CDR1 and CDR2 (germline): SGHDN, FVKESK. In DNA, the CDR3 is TGTGCCAGCAGCTACACAGCGAACACTGAAGCTTTCTTT. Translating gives CASSYTANTEAFF.